This is a list of T cell receptor beta chains from one sample in a study of blood T cell repertoires in COVID-19. Using immunoSEQ multiplex PCR, the repertoire was profiled, and TCRdb retains in-frame clones only, with some absent. The sample has some 88,000 clones, around 90% seen once. Sequencing used peripheral blood. The receptor set was obtained from a human donor with active COVID-19. The donor label of this sample is uncertain. CDR3s include the opening cysteine and the closing phenylalanine or tryptophan. The D gene is left open where the match is weak. Expanded clones get a size class; other rows say once, few or many, or leave the size out.

>once|TRBD2|TRBJ2-1|TRBV7-3
CASSRSGGPYNEQFF
TGTGCCAGCAGCCGTAGCGGGGGGCCCTACAATGAGCAGTTCTTC
>.|TRBD1|TRBJ1-1|TRBV18
CASSPRTGPNTEAFF
TGTGCCAGCTCACCGAGGACAGGGCCGAACACTGAAGCTTTCTTT
>.|.|TRBJ2-1|TRBV19
CASSTGLQNEQFF
TGTGCCAGTAGTACAGGGCTTCAAAATGAGCAGTTCTTC
>.|.|TRBJ1-2|TRBV12-3/TRBV12-4
CASSLSGNYGYTF
TGTGCCAGCAGTTTGTCGGGGAACTATGGCTACACCTTC
>.|.|TRBJ2-7|TRBV18
CASSPGQEQYF
TGTGCCAGCTCGCCTGGACAGGAGCAGTACTTC
>.|TRBD1|TRBJ2-3|TRBV24-1
CATSDRGYTDTQYF
TGTGCCACCTCGGACAGGGGTTACACAGATACGCAGTATTTT
>once|.|TRBJ1-3|TRBV5-1
CASSLDGPSGNTIYF
TGCGCCAGCAGCTTGGACGGTCCTTCTGGAAACACCATATATTTT
>.|.|TRBJ1-1|TRBV25-1
CASSERGGGAEAFF
TGTGCCAGCAGTGAAAGAGGAGGGGGGGCTGAAGCTTTCTTT
>once|.|TRBJ2-5|TRBV6-2/TRBV6-3
CASSLLRETQYF
TGTGCCAGCAGCCTACTTCGGGAGACCCAGTACTTC
>.|.|TRBJ1-5|TRBV10-2
CASKGQAEDQPQHF
TGCGCCAGCAAAGGCCAGGCGGAGGATCAGCCCCAGCATTTT
>once|.|TRBJ2-5|TRBV15
CATSRVGTGRETQYF
TGTGCCACCAGCAGAGTAGGAACAGGGCGAGAGACCCAGTACTTC
>.|TRBD1|TRBJ2-7|TRBV10-3
CAISEAGGLAYEQYF
TGTGCCATCAGTGAGGCAGGGGGCCTTGCATACGAGCAGTACTTC
>once|TRBD2|TRBJ2-6|TRBV7-3
CASSHSGGASGANVLTF
TGTGCCAGCAGCCATAGCGGGGGGGCCTCTGGGGCCAACGTCCTGACTTTC
>.|TRBD1|TRBJ2-7|TRBV29-1
CSVEAALDRGGVYEQYF
TGCAGCGTTGAAGCCGCCCTGGACAGGGGAGGTGTATACGAGCAGTACTTC
>.|.|TRBJ1-1|TRBV3-1/TRBV3-2
CASSQRGGNTEAFF
TGTGCCAGCAGCCAGCGGGGGGGGAACACTGAAGCTTTCTTT
>.|TRBD1|TRBJ2-1|TRBV6-5
CASTPGRGLNEQFF
TGTGCCAGCACGCCAGGCAGGGGGTTGAATGAGCAGTTCTTC
>.|.|TRBJ2-5|TRBV7-2
CASSLASQETQYF
TGTGCCAGCAGCTTAGCCAGCCAAGAGACCCAGTACTTC
>.|.|TRBJ1-1|TRBV19
CASSTRGGNTEAFF
TGTGCCAGTAGTACCCGAGGGGGGAACACTGAAGCTTTCTTT